This entry lists 19 T cell receptor beta chains sequenced from one sample in a study of cytomegalovirus exposure and HLA in healthy donors. Vbeta (60) and Jbeta (13) primers were used in the PCR. Generated by immunoSEQ multiplex PCR, the TCRdb table keeps only in-frame clones and is missing some. In total, the table holds 200,000 or so clones. The sample taken for sequencing was PBMCs. These receptors all stem from a girl aged 2 to 10 in good health and CMV-seropositive.

The chain is built from TRBV7-2 and TRBJ2-2, with TRBD2 as a possible D gene (5 bases). Trimming removed 1 base at V and 6 bases at J, with 9 bases between. This CDR3 contains 14 residues. The V gene's germline CDR1 is SGHTA and CDR2 FQGNSA. In nucleotides, the CDR3 is TGTGCCAGCAGCTTAGATCGAGGGCCCGGGGAGCTGTTTTTT. Translating gives CASSLDRGPGELFF. Complete variable domain (other parts from reference TRBV7-2 and TRBJ2-2): GAGVSQSPSNKVTEKGKDVELRCDPISGHTALYWYRQSLGQGLEFLIYFQGNSAPDKSGLPSDRFSAERTGGSVSTLTIQRTQQEDSAVYLCASSLDRGPGELFFGEGSRLTVL.

The CDR3 region has the DNA TGCGCCAGCAGCTTGGCCATCCTAGCGGGAGGAGTAGGCAATGAGCAGTTCTTC. Its translation is CASSLAILAGGVGNEQFF. This sequence joins TRBV5-1 and TRBJ2-1; TRBD2 aligns across 11 bases. Germline CDR1 reads SGHRS; CDR2 reads YFSETQ. With V trimmed by 0 bases and J by 6 bases, 11 bases remained unmatched. The CDR3 has 18 residues.

V is TRBV28 and J is TRBJ1-5; 8 bases agree with TRBD1. This CDR3 has 15 residues. The germline CDR1 and CDR2 sequences are MDHEN and SYDVKM. V shed 5 bases, J shed 4 bases, and the junction held 7 bases outside the gene matches. The CDR3 here is CASSPQTGVNQPQHF. CDR3 DNA: TGTGCCAGCAGTCCACAGACAGGGGTAAATCAGCCCCAGCATTTT.

The V gene is TRBV18, the J gene TRBJ2-7; 10 nucleotides agree with TRBD1. The V segment lost 6 bases and the J segment 6 bases; nucleotides outside the gene matches: 8. Germline V gene sequence: CDR1 KGHSH, CDR2 LQKENI. The CDR3 sequence is 14 residues long. The DNA of the CDR3 is TGTGCCAGCTCCCTTACCGGGACAGGGGTCGAGCAGTACTTC. It is translated as CASSLTGTGVEQYF.

A note on this clone: At one boundary the junction diverges from the germline segment, which might be a read error. The V and J genes are TRBV7-7 and TRBJ2-7, with 10 bases identical to TRBD1. Germline assignment: CDR1 SSHAT and CDR2 FNYEAQ (reference sequence). The CDR3 has 16 residues. This chain's CDR3 is CASSLGTGVKGDEQYF. The CDR3 DNA is TGTGCTAGCAGCCTAGGGACAGGGGTCAAGGGAGACGAGCAGTACTTC.

This chain joins TRBV19 and TRBJ2-7, with 7 bases lining up with TRBD1. Trimming took 3 bases from V and 2 from J; bases not matched to a gene: 10. This CDR3 is built from 16 residues. Germline V gives CDR1 LNHDA, CDR2 SQIVND (reference sequence). In DNA form, the CDR3 reads TGTGCCAGTAGTATCTCCCGACAGGGAAGTCCCTACGAGCAGTACTTC. Translated: CASSISRQGSPYEQYF.

V is TRBV28 and J is TRBJ2-7; D possibly corresponds to TRBD2 (5 bases). This CDR3 comprises 16 residues. The V gene lost 5 bases and the J gene lost 0 bases, with 17 bases spanning the gap. Per germline, CDR1 MDHEN and CDR2 SYDVKM. This CDR3 reads CASSPPGVGSSYEQYF. CDR3 in DNA: TGTGCCAGCAGTCCCCCTGGGGTGGGGAGCTCCTACGAGCAGTACTTC. Looking up the rest from reference TRBV28 and TRBJ2-7 gives the full variable domain: DVKVTQSSRYLVKRTGEKVFLECVQDMDHENMFWYRQDPGLGLRLIYFSYDVKMKEKGDIPEGYSVSREKKERFSLILESASTNQTSMYLCASSPPGVGSSYEQYFGPGTRLTVT.

The J gene is TRBJ1-2, the V gene TRBV2; no clear D. Trimming took 6 bases from V and 8 from J, leaving 16 bases between them. Per germline, CDR1 SNHLY and CDR2 FYNNEI. The CDR3 runs to 13 residues. The CDR3 region has the DNA TGTGCCAGCAGGAACCCCAGCGTATGGGGCTACACCTTC. Residues: CASRNPSVWGYTF.

The V gene is TRBV5-1, the J gene TRBJ2-1; 8 bases align to TRBD1. The J segment lost 6 bases and the V segment lost 2 bases, leaving 10 bases of the junction unmatched. This CDR3 is built from 16 residues. Germline values: CDR1 SGHRS, CDR2 YFSETQ. Here the CDR3 reads CASSFDGWTGSNEQFF. CDR3 DNA sequence: TGCGCCAGCAGCTTCGATGGCTGGACAGGGAGCAATGAGCAGTTCTTC.

The chain has TRBV19 and TRBJ2-1, with 8 positions matching TRBD1. J gave up 3 bases and V 2 bases, and 3 bases lay outside the gene matches. The V gene's germline CDR1 is LNHDA and CDR2 SQIVND (reference sequence). The CDR3 has 15 residues. CDR3 region: CASSISGTGYNEQFF. Written as DNA, the CDR3 is TGTGCCAGTAGTATAAGTGGGACAGGCTACAATGAGCAGTTCTTC.

The chain is built from TRBV7-2 and TRBJ1-5, with D possibly being TRBD1 (6 bases). Trimming took 4 bases from V and 1 from J, leaving 17 bases between them. CDR1 is SGHTA, CDR2 FQGNSA, per germline. This CDR3 spans 17 amino acids. CDR3 bases: TGTGCCAGCAGCTCTAGAGGTAAGGACAGAAGCAATCAGCCCCAGCATTTT. Translating it yields CASSSRGKDRSNQPQHF. Looking up the rest from reference TRBV7-2 and TRBJ1-5 gives the full variable domain: GAGVSQSPSNKVTEKGKDVELRCDPISGHTALYWYRQSLGQGLEFLIYFQGNSAPDKSGLPSDRFSAERTGGSVSTLTIQRTQQEDSAVYLCASSSRGKDRSNQPQHFGDGTRLSIL.

This chain uses TRBV18 with TRBJ1-3, with 7 nucleotides matching TRBD1. The germline V gene encodes CDR1 KGHSH and CDR2 LQKENI. The CDR3 has 16 residues. The trim removed 4 bases at V and 0 bases at J, leaving 6 bases unmatched. CDR3 nucleotide sequence: TGTGCCAGCTCACGACCCGGGACAGTCTCTGGAAACACCATATATTTT. Its protein product is CASSRPGTVSGNTIYF.

The chain uses TRBV7-3 and TRBJ2-2; TRBD2 matches at 11 bases. J gave up 6 bases and V 5 bases, and 8 bases lay outside the gene matches. Germline values: CDR1 SGHTA, CDR2 FQGTGA. This CDR3 is 16 amino acids long. CDR3 sequence reads: CASSMTSGTHPGELFF. The CDR3 DNA follows: TGTGCCAGCAGCATGACTAGCGGGACGCACCCCGGGGAGCTGTTTTTT.

This chain uses TRBV18 with TRBJ2-2; TRBD2 might be the D (7 bases). This CDR3 is built from 20 residues. Germline assignment: CDR1 KGHSH and CDR2 LQKENI. The V and J ends lost 4 bases and 0 bases respectively, with 24 bases between them. CDR3 loop: CASSQTGRAGSTANTGELFF. The CDR3 DNA follows: TGTGCCAGCTCACAGACAGGTAGAGCGGGGTCAACCGCGAACACCGGGGAGCTGTTTTTT. Using reference TRBV18 and TRBJ2-2 for the parts outside the CDR3, the full variable domain is NAGVMQNPRHLVRRRGQEARLRCSPMKGHSHVYWYRQLPEEGLKFMVYLQKENIIDESGMPKERFSAEFPKEGPSILRIQQVVRGDSAAYFCASSQTGRAGSTANTGELFFGEGSRLTVL.

The rearrangement uses TRBV28 and TRBJ2-2; D may be TRBD1 (5 bases). The germline V gene has CDR1 MDHEN and CDR2 SYDVKM. The length of the CDR3 is 17 residues. The V and J ends lost 2 bases and 0 bases respectively, with 13 bases between them. The CDR3 sequence is CASSLLNRKANTGELFF. The CDR3 DNA sequence: TGTGCCAGCAGTTTACTTAACAGGAAAGCGAACACCGGGGAGCTGTTTTTT.

The rearrangement links TRBV2 to TRBJ2-3; 10 bases agree with TRBD2. Per the germline V gene, CDR1 is SNHLY and CDR2 is FYNNEI. The V gene end was trimmed by 6 bases and the J gene end by 5 bases; junction bases not matched to a gene: 5. CDR3 size: 14 residues. CDR3 in amino acids: CASRWTSGGDTQYF. Here the CDR3 DNA reads TGTGCCAGCAGGTGGACTAGCGGTGGAGATACGCAGTATTTT.

The CDR3 DNA reads as TGCAGCGTTGGGTCGAAGGACAGGGCTCTGCGGGAGCAGTACTTC. It translates to CSVGSKDRALREQYF. This rearrangement joins TRBV29-1 to TRBJ2-7; 8 bases match TRBD1. Germline V lookup: CDR1 SQVTM, CDR2 ANQGSEA. CDR3 length: 15 amino acids. V was pared by 4 bases and J by 7 bases, with 15 bases of the junction left unmatched.

This chain joins TRBV9 and TRBJ2-3; D is unclear. The CDR3 has 15 residues. Germline assignment: CDR1 SGDLS and CDR2 YYNGEE. The V and J ends lost 3 bases and 0 bases respectively, with 11 bases between them. The CDR3 is CASSAQVTSTDTQYF. The CDR3, as DNA: TGTGCCAGCAGCGCGCAAGTAACTAGCACAGATACGCAGTATTTT.

The chain recombines TRBV4-1 with TRBJ2-1; perhaps TRBD1 as D (7 bases). Trimming left V 2 bases short and J 5 bases short, with 19 bases between. Germline V gene data show CDR1 as MGHRA and CDR2 as YSYEKL. The CDR3 is 17 amino acids. CDR3 sequence (DNA): TGCGCCAGCAGCCAACAGGGGGGCCAGAGGGGCCACAATGAGCAGTTCTTC. This translates into CASSQQGGQRGHNEQFF.